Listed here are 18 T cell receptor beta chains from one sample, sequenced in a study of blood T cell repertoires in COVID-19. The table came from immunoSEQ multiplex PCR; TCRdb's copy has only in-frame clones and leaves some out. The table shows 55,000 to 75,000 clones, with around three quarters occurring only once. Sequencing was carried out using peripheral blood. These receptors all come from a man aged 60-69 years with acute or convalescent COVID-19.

CDR3 loop: CASSDIRGAEAFF. In nucleotides, the CDR3 is TGTGCCAGCAGTGATATTCGGGGGGCTGAAGCTTTCTTT. The chain is built from TRBV2 and TRBJ1-1; weak D call: TRBD1 (5 bases). This CDR3 region has 13 residues. The germline V gene encodes CDR1 SNHLY and CDR2 FYNNEI. V was cut by 3 bases and J by 6 bases, with 11 bases left in between.

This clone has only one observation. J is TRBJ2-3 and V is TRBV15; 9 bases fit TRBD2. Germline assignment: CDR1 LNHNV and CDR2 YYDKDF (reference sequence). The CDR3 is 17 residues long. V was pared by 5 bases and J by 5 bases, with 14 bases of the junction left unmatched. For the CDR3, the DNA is TGTGCCACCAGCTCCAGGACTAGCGCGTTTGGGGGAGATACGCAGTATTTT. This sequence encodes CATSSRTSAFGGDTQYF. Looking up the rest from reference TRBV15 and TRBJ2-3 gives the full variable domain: DAMVIQNPRYQVTQFGKPVTLSCSQTLNHNVMYWYQQKSSQAPKLLFHYYDKDFNNEADTPDNFQSRRPNTSFCFLDIRSPGLGDTAMYLCATSSRTSAFGGDTQYFGPGTRLTVL.

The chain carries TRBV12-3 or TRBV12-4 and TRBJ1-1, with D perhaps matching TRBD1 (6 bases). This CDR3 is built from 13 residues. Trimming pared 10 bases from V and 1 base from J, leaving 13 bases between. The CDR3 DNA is TGTGCCACAGGGGACACCTCGAACACTGAAGCTTTCTTT. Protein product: CATGDTSNTEAFF.

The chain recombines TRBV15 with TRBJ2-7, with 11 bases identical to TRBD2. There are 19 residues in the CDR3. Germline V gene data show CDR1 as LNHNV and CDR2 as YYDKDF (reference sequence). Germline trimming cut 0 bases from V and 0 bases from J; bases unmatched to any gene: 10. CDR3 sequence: CATSRDTGLAVSSSYEQYF. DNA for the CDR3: TGTGCCACCAGCAGAGATACGGGACTAGCGGTATCGAGCTCCTACGAGCAGTACTTC.

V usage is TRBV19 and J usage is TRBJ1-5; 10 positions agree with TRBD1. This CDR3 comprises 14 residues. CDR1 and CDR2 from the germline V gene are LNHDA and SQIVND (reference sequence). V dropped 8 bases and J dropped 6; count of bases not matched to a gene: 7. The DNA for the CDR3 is TGTGCCAGTTCAGACAGGGGGCGCGTTCAGCCCCAGCATTTT. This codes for CASSDRGRVQPQHF.

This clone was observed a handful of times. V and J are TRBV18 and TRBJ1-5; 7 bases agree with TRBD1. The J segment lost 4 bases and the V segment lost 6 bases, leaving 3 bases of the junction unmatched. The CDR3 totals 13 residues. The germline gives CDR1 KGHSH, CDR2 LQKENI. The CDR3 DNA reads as TGTGCCAGCTCGCAGGGACAGAATCAGCCCCAGCATTTT. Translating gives CASSQGQNQPQHF.

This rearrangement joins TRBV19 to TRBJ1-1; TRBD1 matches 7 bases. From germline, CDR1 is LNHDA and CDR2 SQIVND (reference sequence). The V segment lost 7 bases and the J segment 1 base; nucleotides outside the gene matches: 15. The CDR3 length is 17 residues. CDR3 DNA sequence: TGTGCCAGTAAGGCCACCTTAGAGGGGGCTCGGAACACTGAAGCTTTCTTT. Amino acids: CASKATLEGARNTEAFF.

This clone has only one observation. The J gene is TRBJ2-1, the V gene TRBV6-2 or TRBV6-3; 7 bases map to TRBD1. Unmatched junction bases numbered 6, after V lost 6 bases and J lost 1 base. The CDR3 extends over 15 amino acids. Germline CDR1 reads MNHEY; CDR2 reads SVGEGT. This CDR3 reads CASSFAGGSYNEQFF. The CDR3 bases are TGTGCCAGCAGCTTCGCAGGGGGTTCCTACAATGAGCAGTTCTTC.

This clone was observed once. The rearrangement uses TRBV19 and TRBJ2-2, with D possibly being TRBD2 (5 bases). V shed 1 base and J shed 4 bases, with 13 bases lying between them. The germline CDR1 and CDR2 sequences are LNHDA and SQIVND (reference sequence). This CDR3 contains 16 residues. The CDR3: CASSIGHTEVTGELFF. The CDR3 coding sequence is TGTGCCAGTAGTATAGGACACACGGAGGTCACCGGGGAGCTGTTTTTT.

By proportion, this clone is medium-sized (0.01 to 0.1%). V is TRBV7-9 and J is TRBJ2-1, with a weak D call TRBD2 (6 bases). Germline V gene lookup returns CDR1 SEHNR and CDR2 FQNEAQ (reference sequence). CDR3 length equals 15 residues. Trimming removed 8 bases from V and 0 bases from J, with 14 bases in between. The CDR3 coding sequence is TGTGCCAGCTATAGTGGACTAAGCTCCTACAATGAGCAGTTCTTC. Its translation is CASYSGLSSYNEQFF. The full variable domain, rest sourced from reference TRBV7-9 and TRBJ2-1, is DTGVSQNPRHKITKRGQNVTFRCDPISEHNRLYWYRQTLGQGPEFLTYFQNEAQLEKSRLLSDRFSAERPKGSFSTLEIQRTEQGDSAMYLCASYSGLSSYNEQFFGPGTRLTVL.

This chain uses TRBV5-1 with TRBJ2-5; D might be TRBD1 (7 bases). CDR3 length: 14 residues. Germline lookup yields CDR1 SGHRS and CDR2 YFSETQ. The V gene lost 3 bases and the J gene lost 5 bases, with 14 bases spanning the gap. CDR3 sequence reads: CASSSQGGLETQYF. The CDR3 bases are TGCGCCAGCAGCTCTCAGGGGGGCTTGGAGACCCAGTACTTC.

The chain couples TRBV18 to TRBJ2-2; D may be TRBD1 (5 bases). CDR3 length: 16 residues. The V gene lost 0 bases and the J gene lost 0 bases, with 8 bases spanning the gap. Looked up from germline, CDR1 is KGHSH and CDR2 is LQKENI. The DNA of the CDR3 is TGTGCCAGCTCACCACCGACAGCGCCGAACACCGGGGAGCTGTTTTTT. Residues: CASSPPTAPNTGELFF.

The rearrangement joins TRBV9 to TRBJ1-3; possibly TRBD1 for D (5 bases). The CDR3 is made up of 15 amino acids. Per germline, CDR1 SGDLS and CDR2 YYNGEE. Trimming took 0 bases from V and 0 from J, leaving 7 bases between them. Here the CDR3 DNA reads TGTGCCAGCAGCGTAGGGGGCTTCTCTGGAAACACCATATATTTT. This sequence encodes CASSVGGFSGNTIYF.

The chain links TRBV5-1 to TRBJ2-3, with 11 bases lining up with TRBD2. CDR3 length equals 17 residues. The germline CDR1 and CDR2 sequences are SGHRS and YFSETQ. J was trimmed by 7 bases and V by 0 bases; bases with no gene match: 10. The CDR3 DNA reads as TGCGCCAGCAGCTTGGCGCTTGTACTAGCGGGAGCGAATACGCAGTATTTT. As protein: CASSLALVLAGANTQYF.

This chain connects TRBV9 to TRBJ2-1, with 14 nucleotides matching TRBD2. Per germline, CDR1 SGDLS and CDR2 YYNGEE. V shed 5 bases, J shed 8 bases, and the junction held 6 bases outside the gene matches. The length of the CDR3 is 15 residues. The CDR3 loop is CASSLGLAGGHEQFF. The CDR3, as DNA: TGTGCCAGCAGTTTAGGACTAGCGGGAGGCCATGAGCAGTTCTTC.

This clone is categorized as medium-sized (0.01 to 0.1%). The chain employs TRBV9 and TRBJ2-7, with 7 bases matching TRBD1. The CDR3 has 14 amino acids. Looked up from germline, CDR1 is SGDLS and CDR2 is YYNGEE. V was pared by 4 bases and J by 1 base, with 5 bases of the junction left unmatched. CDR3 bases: TGTGCCAGCAGCCCCCTGGGACAGTCCTACGAGCAGTACTTC. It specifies CASSPLGQSYEQYF.

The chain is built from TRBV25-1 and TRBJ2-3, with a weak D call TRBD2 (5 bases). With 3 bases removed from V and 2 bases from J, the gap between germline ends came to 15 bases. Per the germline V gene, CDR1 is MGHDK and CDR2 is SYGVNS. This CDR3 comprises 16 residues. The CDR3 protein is CASSDPREGTTDTQYF. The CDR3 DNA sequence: TGTGCCAGCAGTGACCCCCGGGAAGGAACCACAGATACGCAGTATTTT.

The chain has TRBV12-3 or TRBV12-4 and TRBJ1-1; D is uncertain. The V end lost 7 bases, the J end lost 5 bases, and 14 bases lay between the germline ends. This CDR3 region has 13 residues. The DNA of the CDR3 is TGTGCCAGCACCCCCGACGGACTAACTGAAGCTTTCTTT. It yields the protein CASTPDGLTEAFF.